The table lists the clone carrying this TCR beta chain with many counts. Its antigen is not known. The data belong to a study of early T cells in non-severe SARS-CoV-2 infection. Study as a whole: Sequencing input comprised bulk RNA from unsorted whole blood; chain pairing was not available.

Individual cDNA molecules received unique molecular identifiers. TCRdb itself ran the 5' RACE reads through MiXCR, one entry per CDR3 protein. Seen here are roughly 75,000 distinct CDR3 sequences, about 12% observed once, and the top ten hold around 3.5%. Study results and caveats: Clonotype matching in VDJdb favored anti-spike CD8 responses and did not capture private and CD4 specificities.

Sequencing input: whole blood. The clonotype originates from an adult who was a healthcare worker with PCR-confirmed SARS-CoV-2 infection or an uninfected control (not recorded which).

The CDR3 bases are TGTGCCAGCAGCTTCCGGGACAGCAATTCACCCCTCCACTTT. Residues: CASSFRDSNSPLHF. The rearrangement links TRBV7-8 to TRBJ1-6, with 7 bases that match TRBD1. V gave up 3 bases and J gave up 7 bases; unmatched junction bases: 3. The CDR3 consists of 14 residues. Germline CDR1 reads SGHVS; CDR2 reads FQNEAQ.